This T cell receptor beta chain was documented in a study of T-cell reconstitution after alpha-beta-depleted transplantation in children. Details on this clonotype: An end of the junction does not agree with germline; a read error may underlie this.

It was with unique molecular identifiers that the TCRbeta library was prepared. TCRdb fed the PCR reads into MiXCR, producing one record per CDR3 protein. The sample lists around 480,000 distinct CDR3 sequences, approximately 32% occurring once. The sequence was collected from a human donor who donated a stem cell graft to a child with aplastic anemia. This material consisted of PBMCs from the stem cell graft donor, taken from the stem cell graft.

Written as DNA, the CDR3 is TGCTGTGCTAGAGATGGGAGGGCGGCAAGCTCCTACAATGAGCAGTTCTTC. Translation gives CCARDGRAASSYNEQFF. The chain links TRBV20-1 to TRBJ2-1, with 7 bases that match TRBD2. Germline V gives CDR1 DFQATT, CDR2 SNEGSKA (reference sequence). The CDR3 is 17 residues long.